The 8 T cell receptor beta chains given below trace back to one sample, sequenced in a study of blood T cell dynamics during melanoma immunotherapy. Assay used: immunoSEQ multiplex PCR; TCRdb lists only in-frame clones, some missing. The sample has approximately 13,000 clones; 89% are singletons. Time point given: pre-treatment baseline. The specimen was blood, collected from a patient treated with checkpoint blockade. The receptors were gathered from a human donor with melanoma.

The chain has TRBV7-9 and TRBJ2-7; possible D gene TRBD1, 5 bases. CDR3 size: 13 residues. The ends were cut back, 5 bases at V and 2 bases at J, with 10 bases in the middle. Germline V lookup: CDR1 SEHNR, CDR2 FQNEAQ (reference sequence). The CDR3 protein is CASSPKGPYEQYF. CDR3 bases: TGTGCCAGCAGCCCGAAGGGGCCCTACGAGCAGTACTTC.

The V call is TRBV7-2, the J call TRBJ1-1; possibly TRBD1 for D (5 bases). The ends were cut back, 7 bases at V and 5 bases at J, with 23 bases in the middle. In germline, CDR1 is SGHTA, CDR2 FQGNSA. This CDR3 has 16 amino acids. CDR3 amino acids: CASTWRGGARVTEAFF. CDR3 DNA sequence: TGTGCCAGCACCTGGCGCGGCGGGGCGAGGGTTACTGAAGCTTTCTTT.

Here the CDR3 reads CASSFLLTGEGELFF. The CDR3 DNA sequence: TGCGCCAGCAGCTTCCTCCTGACAGGGGAAGGGGAGCTGTTTTTT. V is TRBV5-1 and J is TRBJ2-2; 8 bases are a match to TRBD1. The CDR3 has 15 amino acids. V shed 2 bases and J 8 bases; nucleotides not matched to a gene: 8. Germline V gene sequence: CDR1 SGHRS, CDR2 YFSETQ.

The chain recombines TRBV4-1 with TRBJ1-2; D not certain. Between the trimmed V and J ends, which lost 1 base and 2 bases, there was a span of 8 bases. CDR3 length: 14 residues. The germline gives CDR1 MGHRA, CDR2 YSYEKL. The CDR3 sequence: CASSQVGRNYGYTF. The CDR3 DNA sequence: TGCGCCAGCAGCCAAGTAGGCCGGAACTATGGCTACACCTTC.

J is TRBJ2-2 and V is TRBV5-4; perhaps D is TRBD1 or TRBD2 (5 bases each). Germline values: CDR1 SGHNT, CDR2 YYREEE (reference sequence). V lost 2 bases and J 8 bases, leaving 13 bases between the germline ends. The length of the CDR3 is 14 residues. CDR3 bases: TGTGCCAGCAGCTTCGGGACGGCCACGGGGGAGCTGTTTTTT. This translates into CASSFGTATGELFF.

The rearrangement joins TRBV6-6 to TRBJ2-1; TRBD1 aligns across 9 bases. V shed 1 base and J 10 bases; nucleotides not matched to a gene: 2. The CDR3 consists of 13 residues. In germline, CDR1 is MNHNY, CDR2 SVGAGI (reference sequence). The CDR3 reads CASSYLTGGEQFF. CDR3 nucleotides: TGTGCCAGCAGTTACTTGACAGGGGGAGAGCAGTTCTTC.

This clone has a single count. The rearrangement uses TRBV4-3 and TRBJ2-2; D is perhaps TRBD2 (5 bases). The V end lost 4 bases, the J end lost 2 bases, and 17 bases lay between the germline ends. The CDR3 is 17 residues long. From germline, CDR1 is LGHNA and CDR2 YSLEER. The CDR3: CASSPREAGANTGELFF. The CDR3 DNA reads TGCGCCAGCAGCCCCCGCGAGGCGGGCGCCAACACCGGGGAGCTGTTTTTT.

The chain uses TRBV5-6 and TRBJ1-1; no definite D call. The germline V gene encodes CDR1 SGHDT and CDR2 YYEEEE. Deletions cut 4 bases from V and 2 bases from J, with 9 bases between. This CDR3 has 13 amino acids. The CDR3 nucleotides read TGTGCCAGCAGCCAGACACCAAACACTGAAGCTTTCTTT. It codes for CASSQTPNTEAFF.